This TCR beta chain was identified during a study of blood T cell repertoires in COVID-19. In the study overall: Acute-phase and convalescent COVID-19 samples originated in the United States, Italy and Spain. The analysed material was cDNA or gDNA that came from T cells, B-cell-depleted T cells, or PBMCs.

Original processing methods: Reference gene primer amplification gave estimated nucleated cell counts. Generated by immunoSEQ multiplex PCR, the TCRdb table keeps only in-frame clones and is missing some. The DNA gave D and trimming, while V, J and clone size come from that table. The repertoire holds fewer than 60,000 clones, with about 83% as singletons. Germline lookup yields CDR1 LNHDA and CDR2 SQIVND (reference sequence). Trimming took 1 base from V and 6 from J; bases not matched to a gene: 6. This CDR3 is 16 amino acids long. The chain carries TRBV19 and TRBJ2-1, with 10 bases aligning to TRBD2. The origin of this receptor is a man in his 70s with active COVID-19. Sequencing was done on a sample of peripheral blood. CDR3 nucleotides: TGTGCCAGTAGTATAGGATCTAGCGGGGGCCTCAATGAGCAGTTCTTC. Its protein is CASSIGSSGGLNEQFF.